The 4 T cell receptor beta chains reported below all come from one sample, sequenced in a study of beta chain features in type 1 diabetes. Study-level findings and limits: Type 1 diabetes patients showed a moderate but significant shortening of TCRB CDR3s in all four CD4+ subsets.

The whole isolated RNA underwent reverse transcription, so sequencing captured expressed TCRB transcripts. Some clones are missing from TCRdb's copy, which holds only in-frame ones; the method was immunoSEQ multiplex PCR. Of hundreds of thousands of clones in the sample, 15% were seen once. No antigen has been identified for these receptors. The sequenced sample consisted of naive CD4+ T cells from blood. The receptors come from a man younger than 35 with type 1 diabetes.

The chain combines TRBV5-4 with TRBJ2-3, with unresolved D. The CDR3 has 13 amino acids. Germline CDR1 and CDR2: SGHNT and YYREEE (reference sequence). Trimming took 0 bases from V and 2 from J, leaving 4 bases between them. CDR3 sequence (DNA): TGTGCCAGCAGCTTGGCGTCCACAGATACGCAGTATTTT. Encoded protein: CASSLASTDTQYF.

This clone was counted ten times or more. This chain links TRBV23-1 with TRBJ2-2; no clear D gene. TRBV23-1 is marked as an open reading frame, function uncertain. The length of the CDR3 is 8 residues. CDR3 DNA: TGCGTCCAGGAGGAGCTGTTTTTT. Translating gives CVQEELFF.

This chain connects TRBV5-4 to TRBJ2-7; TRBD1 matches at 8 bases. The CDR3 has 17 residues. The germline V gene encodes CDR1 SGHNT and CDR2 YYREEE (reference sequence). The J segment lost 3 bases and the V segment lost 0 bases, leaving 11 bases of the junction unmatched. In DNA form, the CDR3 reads TGTGCCAGCAGCTTGGCCGAAAGCGGACAGGGCTACTACGAGCAGTACTTC. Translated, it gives CASSLAESGQGYYEQYF.

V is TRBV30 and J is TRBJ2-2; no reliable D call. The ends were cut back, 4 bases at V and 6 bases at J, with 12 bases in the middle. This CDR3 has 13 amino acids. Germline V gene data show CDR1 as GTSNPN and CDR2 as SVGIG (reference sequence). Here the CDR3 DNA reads TGTGCCTGGAAAGCTGGGCATGCCGGGGAGCTGTTTTTT. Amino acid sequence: CAWKAGHAGELFF.